These 24 T cell receptor beta chains came from one sample sequenced in a study of T-cell reconstitution after alpha-beta-depleted transplantation in children (dated by TCRdb to 2015 to 2016). The sample's treatment or condition label, decoded: allogeneic hematopoietic cell transplantation with graft depleted of TCRalphabeta T cells and CD19 B cells. The library was prepared using PCR. TCRdb lists the instrument as Illumina HiSeq 2500. Molecular barcoding was employed in the preparation of TCR libraries, with unique molecular identifiers being used to normalize TCRbeta repertoire quantification. Through fastp at Q25 and MiXCR, TCRdb rebuilt clones from the public reads, retaining in-frame beta chains. Under each unique CDR3 protein, matching rows form one entry showing the most common genes and DNA. Counted in this sample were approximately 500,000 distinct CDR3 sequences; about a quarter of them appeared once. Of the sample, 30% to 45% falls within the top ten clones.

This specimen was PBMCs, taken before TCRalphabeta/CD19-depleted stem cell transplant. These TCRs come from a boy in the first two years of life with Wiskott-Aldrich syndrome, due to receive a stem cell transplant.

This clonotype was counted only a few times. J is TRBJ2-7 and V is TRBV6-1, with 9 bases that match TRBD1. Germline loops: CDR1 MNHNS, CDR2 SASEGT. The CDR3 length is 15 residues. Trimming cost V 0 bases and J 2 bases; bases outside gene matches: 2. CDR3 DNA: TGTGCCAGCAGTGAAGCCTGGACAGGGGCCTACGAGCAGTACTTC. Its protein product is CASSEAWTGAYEQYF.

This clonotype was counted a few times. The chain couples TRBV20-1 to TRBJ1-5, with TRBD1 matching over 7 bases. Trimming took 6 bases from V and 2 from J; bases not matched to a gene: 10. Germline values: CDR1 DFQATT, CDR2 SNEGSKA (reference sequence). The CDR3 totals 15 residues. The CDR3 reads CSATDRVWGNQPQHF. CDR3 DNA sequence: TGCAGTGCCACCGACAGGGTTTGGGGCAATCAGCCCCAGCATTTT.

J is TRBJ2-1 and V is TRBV5-1; D is unclear. Germline CDR1 and CDR2: SGHRS and YFSETQ. This CDR3 is 15 amino acids long. Trimming cost V 4 bases and J 0 bases, with 11 bases left between them. CDR3 amino acids: CASSLILSSYNEQFF. The CDR3 DNA is TGCGCCAGCAGCCTAATACTCAGCTCCTACAATGAGCAGTTCTTC.

The rearrangement uses TRBV2 and TRBJ2-3; the match to TRBD1 covers 8 bases. This CDR3 has 15 amino acids. Trimming removed 6 bases from V and 2 bases from J; junction bases left unmatched: 7. CDR1 and CDR2 from the germline V gene are SNHLY and FYNNEI. CDR3 nucleotide sequence: TGTGCCAGCAGAGGGACAGGTGGTCCCACAGATACGCAGTATTTT. This gives the protein CASRGTGGPTDTQYF.

The chain links TRBV18 to TRBJ2-3; 13 bases align to TRBD2. Germline V gives CDR1 KGHSH, CDR2 LQKENI. The trim removed 0 bases at V and 7 bases at J, leaving 4 bases unmatched. This CDR3 has 16 amino acids. The chain's CDR3 is CASSPPLAGGPHTQYF. The DNA of the CDR3 is TGTGCCAGCTCACCACCACTAGCGGGAGGGCCACATACGCAGTATTTT.

The V gene is TRBV7-8, the J gene TRBJ2-3; perhaps D is TRBD1 or TRBD2 (5 bases each). The V end lost 4 bases, the J end lost 2 bases, and 13 bases lay between the germline ends. The CDR3 is 15 amino acids. From germline, CDR1 is SGHVS and CDR2 FQNEAQ. As DNA, the CDR3 is TGTGCCAGCAGCTCTGCCGGGACCTCCACAGATACGCAGTATTTT. Protein product: CASSSAGTSTDTQYF.

The gene calls are TRBV2 and TRBJ1-6; D not certain. The V gene lost 6 bases and the J gene lost 6 bases, with 15 bases spanning the gap. This CDR3 region has 15 residues. Germline CDR1 SNHLY, CDR2 FYNNEI. The DNA of the CDR3 is TGTGCCAGCAGAGACATCGGCGGGCCTAATTCACCCCTCCACTTT. Encoded protein: CASRDIGGPNSPLHF.

This clonotype was observed a few times. The CDR3 DNA follows: TGTGCCAGCTCACCACGTGCAGGGCAAAACTATGGCTACACCTTC. It is translated as CASSPRAGQNYGYTF. The rearrangement uses TRBV18 and TRBJ1-2; possible D gene TRBD1, 5 bases. This CDR3 comprises 15 residues. The V end was cut by 1 base, the J end by 2 bases, with 11 bases between. Per the germline V gene, CDR1 is KGHSH and CDR2 is LQKENI.

This clonotype was observed a handful of times. V and J are TRBV5-1 and TRBJ2-5, with a weak D call TRBD1 (5 bases). The CDR3 covers 14 residues. V lost 0 bases to trimming and J lost 3 bases, with 9 bases between them. Germline V lookup: CDR1 SGHRS, CDR2 YFSETQ. The DNA of the CDR3 is TGCGCCAGCAGCTTGGTGGTAGGGGAAGAGACCCAGTACTTC. It codes for CASSLVVGEETQYF.

This chain joins TRBV5-1 and TRBJ2-7, with D possibly being TRBD1 (6 bases). This CDR3 is 15 amino acids long. Looked up from germline, CDR1 is SGHRS and CDR2 is YFSETQ. Trimming pared 5 bases from V and 0 bases from J, leaving 15 bases between. DNA of the CDR3: TGCGCCAGCAGGCCTGACCTGGACAGCTCCTACGAGCAGTACTTC. This codes for CASRPDLDSSYEQYF.

The chain has TRBV5-1 and TRBJ2-5; the match to TRBD1 covers 8 bases. Germline V gives CDR1 SGHRS, CDR2 YFSETQ. CDR3 length equals 14 residues. The junction had 8 bases not matched to a gene; V was cut back by 5 bases and J by 5 bases. This CDR3 is CASRPTYRGETQYF. CDR3 sequence (DNA): TGCGCCAGCAGACCCACTTACAGGGGGGAGACCCAGTACTTC.

This clonotype came up a few times. This chain links TRBV5-1 with TRBJ2-7; 7 bases are a match to TRBD2. CDR1 SGHRS and CDR2 YFSETQ come from the germline V gene. V lost 0 bases and J lost 3; bases outside the gene matches: 3. This CDR3 region has 14 residues. CDR3 sequence reads: CASSLAASGYEQYF. Written as DNA, the CDR3 is TGCGCCAGCAGCTTGGCTGCTAGCGGCTACGAGCAGTACTTC. The full variable domain, with the rest looked up from reference TRBV5-1 and TRBJ2-7, is KAGVTQTPRYLIKTRGQQVTLSCSPISGHRSVSWYQQTPGQGLQFLFEYFSETQRNKGNFPGRFSGRQFSNSRSEMNVSTLELGDSALYLCASSLAASGYEQYFGPGTRLTVT.

The genes are TRBV10-3 and TRBJ2-5; tentative D call: TRBD1 (5 bases). The germline V and J ends were trimmed by 6 bases and 2 bases, with 10 bases remaining between them. The CDR3 runs to 13 residues. CDR1 and CDR2 from the germline V gene are ENHRY and SYGVKD. The CDR3 loop reads CAIRYQGQETQYF. In DNA form, the CDR3 reads TGTGCCATCAGATACCAGGGACAAGAGACCCAGTACTTC.

This clonotype came up a few times. The rearrangement joins TRBV7-2 to TRBJ2-1; perhaps TRBD1 as D (5 bases). V lost 1 base and J lost 0, with 7 bases in between. Looked up from germline, CDR1 is SGHTA and CDR2 is FQGNSA. The CDR3 loop spans 15 amino acids. The CDR3 sequence: CASSLGRVSYNEQFF. The CDR3 nucleotides read TGTGCCAGCAGCTTAGGCAGGGTCTCCTACAATGAGCAGTTCTTC.

The chain uses TRBV10-3 and TRBJ2-5, with D tentatively TRBD1 (5 bases). This CDR3 is 13 amino acids long. The germline V gene has CDR1 ENHRY and CDR2 SYGVKD. Trimming took 5 bases from V and 5 from J, leaving 12 bases between them. CDR3 sequence reads: CAISPQAQETQYF. The CDR3 region has the DNA TGTGCCATCAGTCCACAGGCTCAGGAGACCCAGTACTTC.

This clonotype was picked up one time. V usage is TRBV20-1 and J usage is TRBJ1-4, with 11 bases identical to TRBD1. This CDR3 has 14 residues. In germline, CDR1 is DFQATT, CDR2 SNEGSKA (reference sequence). Trimming removed 5 bases from V and 2 bases from J; junction bases left unmatched: 1. The CDR3 sequence: CSAGDRGTNEKLFF. CDR3 coding DNA: TGCAGTGCTGGGGACAGGGGGACTAATGAAAAACTGTTTTTT.

There are a few counts of this clonotype. The chain is built from TRBV18 and TRBJ2-1; D may be TRBD1 (6 bases). The V end lost 3 bases, the J end lost 8 bases, and 14 bases lay between the germline ends. This CDR3 contains 14 residues. Germline assignment: CDR1 KGHSH and CDR2 LQKENI. This CDR3 is CASSPASGVHEQFF. The CDR3 nucleotides read TGTGCCAGCTCACCTGCGTCAGGGGTCCATGAGCAGTTCTTC.

A few counts support this clonotype. This chain joins TRBV28 and TRBJ1-1, with 8 bases lining up with TRBD1. J was trimmed by 3 bases and V by 5 bases; bases with no gene match: 2. Germline CDR1 reads MDHEN; CDR2 reads SYDVKM. The CDR3 has 13 residues. CDR3 DNA sequence: TGTGCCAGCAGTCCACAGGGGGACACTGAAGCTTTCTTT. It encodes CASSPQGDTEAFF.

This clonotype was seen a handful of times. This sequence joins TRBV7-9 and TRBJ1-6; D is unclear. V was pared by 0 bases and J by 10 bases, with 19 bases between. In germline, CDR1 is SEHNR, CDR2 FQNEAQ (reference sequence). The CDR3 spans 17 residues. CDR3 DNA: TGTGCCAGCAGCTTAGCCCCTCAAGTCGGCGCCGGATCACCCCTCCACTTT. Amino acids: CASSLAPQVGAGSPLHF.

This clonotype was seen more than once but under ten times. The rearrangement links TRBV5-1 to TRBJ2-7; possibly TRBD2 for D (6 bases). Deletions cut 5 bases from V and 3 bases from J, with 15 bases between. CDR1 is SGHRS and CDR2 is YFSETQ in the germline V gene. The CDR3 has 14 residues. The CDR3 sequence is CASSSGDQFYEQYF. The CDR3 DNA follows: TGCGCCAGCAGTTCGGGGGACCAGTTCTACGAGCAGTACTTC.

The gene calls are TRBV29-1 and TRBJ2-4; D unclear. V dropped 4 bases and J dropped 0 bases, with 10 bases sitting between them. Germline loops: CDR1 SQVTM, CDR2 ANQGSEA. This CDR3 has 14 amino acids. The CDR3 sequence is CSVALRLAKNIQYF. DNA for the CDR3: TGCAGCGTTGCGTTACGGCTAGCCAAAAACATTCAGTACTTC.

This clonotype has a handful of counts. The chain joins TRBV7-2 to TRBJ2-7; D may be TRBD1 (6 bases). Trimming pared 4 bases from V and 4 bases from J, leaving 14 bases between. Germline V gives CDR1 SGHTA, CDR2 FQGNSA. The CDR3 contains 14 residues. The CDR3 nucleotides are TGTGCCAGCAGCTCAGACAGGACCTTGTACGAGCAGTACTTC. Residues: CASSSDRTLYEQYF.

The chain recombines TRBV20-1 with TRBJ1-5; D gene unclear. The V and J ends lost 0 bases and 7 bases respectively, with 13 bases between them. The CDR3 consists of 14 residues. CDR1 DFQATT and CDR2 SNEGSKA come from the germline V gene (reference sequence). CDR3 coding DNA: TGCAGTGCTAGAGATGGCCGGGCGGGGCAGCCCCAGCATTTT. Protein: CSARDGRAGQPQHF.

This clonotype has just a few counts. V gene TRBV20-1 combines with J gene TRBJ1-5, with a weak D call TRBD1 (5 bases). The V gene lost 3 bases and the J gene lost 0 bases, with 9 bases spanning the gap. This CDR3 has 14 amino acids. Germline-derived CDR1 and CDR2 are DFQATT and SNEGSKA (reference sequence). This CDR3 is CSARTDFSNQPQHF. In nucleotides, the CDR3 is TGCAGTGCTAGGACAGATTTTAGCAATCAGCCCCAGCATTTT.